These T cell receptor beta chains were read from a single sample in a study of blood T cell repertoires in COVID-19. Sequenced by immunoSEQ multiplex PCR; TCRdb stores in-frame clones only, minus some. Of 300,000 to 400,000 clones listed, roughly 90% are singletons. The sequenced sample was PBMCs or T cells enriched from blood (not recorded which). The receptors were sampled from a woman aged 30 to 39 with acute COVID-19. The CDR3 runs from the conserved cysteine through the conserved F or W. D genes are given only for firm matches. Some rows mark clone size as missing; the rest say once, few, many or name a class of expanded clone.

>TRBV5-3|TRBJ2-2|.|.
CARRVGENTGELFF
TGTGCCAGAAGGGTGGGAGAGAACACCGGGGAGCTGTTTTTT
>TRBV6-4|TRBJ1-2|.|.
CASSDPWGPLRYTF
TGTGCCAGCAGTGACCCCTGGGGGCCGCTGAGATACACCTTC
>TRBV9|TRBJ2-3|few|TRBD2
CASSAGLAGETDTQYF
TGTGCCAGCAGCGCGGGACTAGCGGGGGAGACAGATACGCAGTATTTT
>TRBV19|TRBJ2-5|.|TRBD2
CASSRGLGQETQYF
TGTGCCAGTAGTAGGGGACTAGGCCAAGAGACCCAGTACTTC
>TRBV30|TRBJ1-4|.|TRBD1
CAWSMGTVYEKLFF
TGTGCCTGGAGTATGGGGACAGTCTATGAAAAACTGTTTTTT
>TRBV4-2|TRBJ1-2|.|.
CASKVEGPGGHGYTF
TGTGCCAGCAAAGTCGAAGGTCCGGGGGGGCATGGCTACACCTTC
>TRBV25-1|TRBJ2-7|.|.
CASSEWGTGRAYEQYF
TGTGCCAGCAGTGAATGGGGAACAGGGAGGGCCTACGAGCAGTACTTC
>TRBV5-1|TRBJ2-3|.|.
CASSLGGSRTDTQYF
TGCGCCAGCAGCTTGGGAGGGTCCCGCACAGATACGCAGTATTTT
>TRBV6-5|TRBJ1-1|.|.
CASSPGTEAFF
TGTGCCAGCTCACCGGGGACAGAAGCTTTCTTT
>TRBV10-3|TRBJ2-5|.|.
CAIKSHNQEAQYF
TGTGCCATCAAAAGTCACAATCAAGAGGCCCAGTACTTC
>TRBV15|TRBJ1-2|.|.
CATSRGAGADYGYTF
TGTGCCACCAGCAGAGGGGCAGGGGCGGACTATGGCTACACCTTC
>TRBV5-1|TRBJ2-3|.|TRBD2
CASSFSGGTDTQYF
TGCGCCAGCAGCTTTAGCGGGGGCACAGATACGCAGTATTTT
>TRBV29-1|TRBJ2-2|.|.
CSVSWRGGTGELFF
TGCAGCGTTTCCTGGAGGGGCGGAACCGGGGAGCTGTTTTTT
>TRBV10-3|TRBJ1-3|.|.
CAIRETGSGNTIYF
TGTGCCATCAGGGAGACCGGCTCTGGAAACACCATATATTTT
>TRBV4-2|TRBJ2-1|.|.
CASSQDLESFQFF
TGTGCCAGCAGCCAAGATCTAGAGAGTTTCCAGTTCTTC
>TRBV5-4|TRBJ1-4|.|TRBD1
CASSETGQGNEKLFF
TGTGCCAGCAGTGAAACGGGACAGGGGAATGAAAAACTGTTTTTT
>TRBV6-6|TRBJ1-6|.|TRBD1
CASTRQGGNYNSPLHF
TGTGCCAGCACCCGACAGGGGGGAAATTATAATTCACCCCTCCACTTT
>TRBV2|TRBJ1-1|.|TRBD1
CASSPRQGEGTEAFF
TGTGCCAGCAGCCCAAGACAGGGGGAGGGCACTGAAGCTTTCTTT
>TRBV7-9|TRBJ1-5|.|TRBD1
CASSLDPGQGVNQPQHF
TGTGCCAGCAGCTTGGACCCGGGACAGGGCGTCAATCAGCCCCAGCATTTT
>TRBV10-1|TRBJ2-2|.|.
CASSTGFGELFF
TGCGCCAGCAGTACAGGGTTCGGGGAGCTGTTTTTT
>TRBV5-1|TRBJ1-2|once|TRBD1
CASSPGGTGNYGYTF
TGCGCCAGCAGCCCGGGTGGGACAGGGAACTATGGCTACACCTTC
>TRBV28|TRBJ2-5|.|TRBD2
CASSLSGRGEETQYF
TGTGCCAGCAGTTTAAGCGGACGGGGGGAAGAGACCCAGTACTTC
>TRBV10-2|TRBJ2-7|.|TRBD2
CASSEPGGLYEQYF
TGCGCCAGCAGTGAGCCGGGGGGGCTCTACGAGCAGTACTTC
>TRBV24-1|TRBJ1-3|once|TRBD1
CATSDLRTGGSGNTIYF
TGTGCCACCAGTGATCTTCGGACAGGCGGCTCTGGAAACACCATATATTTT
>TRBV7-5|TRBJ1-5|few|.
CVSPGGQPQHF
TGTGTCAGCCCAGGGGGACAGCCCCAGCATTTT
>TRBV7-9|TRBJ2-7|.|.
CASSELGPGSYEQYF
TGTGCCAGCAGCGAGCTGGGGCCAGGTTCCTACGAGCAGTACTTC
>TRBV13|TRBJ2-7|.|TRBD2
CASSLRLAGGTYEQYF
TGTGCCAGCAGCTTACGACTAGCGGGGGGTACCTACGAGCAGTACTTC
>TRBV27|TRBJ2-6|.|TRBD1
CASSWDRPASGANVLTF
TGTGCCAGCAGTTGGGACAGACCAGCCTCTGGGGCCAACGTCCTGACTTTC
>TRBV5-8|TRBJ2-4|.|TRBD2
CASSLVTSGGAYIQYF
TGTGCCAGCAGCTTGGTGACTAGCGGGGGGGCATACATTCAGTACTTC
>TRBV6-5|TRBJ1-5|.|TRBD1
CASRRQGSNQPQHF
TGTGCCAGCAGGCGACAGGGTAGCAATCAGCCCCAGCATTTT
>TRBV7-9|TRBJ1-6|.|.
CASSHGYITNSPLHF
TGTGCCAGCAGTCACGGGTACATCACAAATTCACCCCTCCACTTT
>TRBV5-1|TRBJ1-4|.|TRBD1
CASSQGQGPTNEKLFF
TGCGCCAGCAGCCAGGGACAGGGACCAACTAATGAAAAACTGTTTTTT
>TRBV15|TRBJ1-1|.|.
CATSERLAEAFF
TGTGCCACCAGCGAGAGGCTCGCTGAAGCTTTCTTT
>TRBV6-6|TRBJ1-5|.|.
CASHRDSNQPQHF
TGTGCCAGCCACAGGGATAGCAATCAGCCCCAGCATTTT
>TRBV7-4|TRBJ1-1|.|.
CASRTPGGEFTEAFF
TGTGCCAGCAGGACGCCCGGGGGGGAGTTCACTGAAGCTTTCTTT